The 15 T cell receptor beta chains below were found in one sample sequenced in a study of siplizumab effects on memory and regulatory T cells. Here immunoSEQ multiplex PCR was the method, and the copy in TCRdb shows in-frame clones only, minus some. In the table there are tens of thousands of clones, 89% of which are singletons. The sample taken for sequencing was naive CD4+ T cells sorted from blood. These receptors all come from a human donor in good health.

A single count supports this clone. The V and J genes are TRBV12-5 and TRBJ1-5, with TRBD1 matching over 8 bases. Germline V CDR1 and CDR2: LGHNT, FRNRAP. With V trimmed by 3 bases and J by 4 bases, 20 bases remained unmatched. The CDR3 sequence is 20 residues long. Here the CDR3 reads CASGFRPMGLGQGQNQPQHF. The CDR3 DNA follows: TGTGCTAGTGGTTTTCGCCCTATGGGTCTTGGACAGGGCCAGAATCAGCCCCAGCATTTT.

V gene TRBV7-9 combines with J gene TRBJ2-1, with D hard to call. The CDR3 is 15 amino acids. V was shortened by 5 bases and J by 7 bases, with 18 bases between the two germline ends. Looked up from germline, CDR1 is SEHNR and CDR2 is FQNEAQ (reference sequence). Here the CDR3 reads CASSTKSTVQNEQFF. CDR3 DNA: TGTGCCAGCAGCACCAAAAGTACAGTGCAGAATGAGCAGTTCTTC. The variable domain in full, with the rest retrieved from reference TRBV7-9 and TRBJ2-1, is DTGVSQNPRHKITKRGQNVTFRCDPISEHNRLYWYRQTLGQGPEFLTYFQNEAQLEKSRLLSDRFSAERPKGSFSTLEIQRTEQGDSAMYLCASSTKSTVQNEQFFGPGTRLTVL.

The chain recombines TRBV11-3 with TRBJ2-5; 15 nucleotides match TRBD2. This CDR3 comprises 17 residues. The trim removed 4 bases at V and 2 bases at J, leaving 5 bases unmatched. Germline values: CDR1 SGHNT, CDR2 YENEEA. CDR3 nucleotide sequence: TGTGCCAGCAGCTCCCGGACTAGCGGGAGGGGTCAAGAGACCCAGTACTTC. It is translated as CASSSRTSGRGQETQYF.

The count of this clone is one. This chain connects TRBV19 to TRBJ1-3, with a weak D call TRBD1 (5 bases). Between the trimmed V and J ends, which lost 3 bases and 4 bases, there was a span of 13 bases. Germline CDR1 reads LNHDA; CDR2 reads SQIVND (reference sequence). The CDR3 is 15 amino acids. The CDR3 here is CASSIPGGLGNTIYF. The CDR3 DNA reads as TGTGCCAGTAGTATCCCGGGGGGTTTAGGAAACACCATATATTTT. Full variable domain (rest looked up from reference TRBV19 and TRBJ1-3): DGGITQSPKYLFRKEGQNVTLSCEQNLNHDAMYWYRQDPGQGLRLIYYSQIVNDFQKGDIAEGYSVSREKKESFPLTVTSAQKNPTAFYLCASSIPGGLGNTIYFGEGSWLTVV.

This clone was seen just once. CDR3 coding DNA: TGTGCCAGCAGTCCGGGACTAGCGGGAAAGTGGAGCACCGGGGAGCTGTTTTTT. This encodes CASSPGLAGKWSTGELFF. The chain has TRBV4-2 and TRBJ2-2; TRBD2 matches 13 bases. With V trimmed by 6 bases and J by 4 bases, 11 bases remained unmatched. The CDR3 runs 18 residues. Germline lookup yields CDR1 LGHNA and CDR2 YNFKEQ.

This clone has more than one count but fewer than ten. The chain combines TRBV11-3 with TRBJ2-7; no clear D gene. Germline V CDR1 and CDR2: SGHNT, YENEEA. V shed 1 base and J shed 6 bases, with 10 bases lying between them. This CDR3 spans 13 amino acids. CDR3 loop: CASSLVLTGEQYF. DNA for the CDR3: TGTGCCAGCAGCTTAGTTTTAACCGGCGAGCAGTACTTC.

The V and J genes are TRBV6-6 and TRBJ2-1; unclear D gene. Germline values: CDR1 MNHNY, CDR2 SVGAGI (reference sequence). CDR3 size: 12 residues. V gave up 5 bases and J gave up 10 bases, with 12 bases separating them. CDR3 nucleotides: TGTGCCAGCAGTCCGGACCTAAGGGAGCAGTTCTTC. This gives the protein CASSPDLREQFF.

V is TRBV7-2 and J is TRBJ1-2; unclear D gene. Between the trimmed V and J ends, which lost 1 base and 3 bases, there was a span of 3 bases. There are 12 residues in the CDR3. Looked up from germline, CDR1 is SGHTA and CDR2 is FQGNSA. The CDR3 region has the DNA TGTGCCAGCAGCTTAGACTACTATGGCTACACCTTC. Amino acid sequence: CASSLDYYGYTF.

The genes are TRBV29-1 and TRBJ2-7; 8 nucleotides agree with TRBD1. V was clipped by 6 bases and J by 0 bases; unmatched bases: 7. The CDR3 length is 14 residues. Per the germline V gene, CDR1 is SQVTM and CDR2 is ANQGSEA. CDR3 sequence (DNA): TGCAGCGTCATCACAGGGGGGAGCTCCTACGAGCAGTACTTC. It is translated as CSVITGGSSYEQYF.

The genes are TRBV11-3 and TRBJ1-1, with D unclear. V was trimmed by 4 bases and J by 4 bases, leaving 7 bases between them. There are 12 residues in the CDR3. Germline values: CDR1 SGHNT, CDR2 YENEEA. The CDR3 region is CASSSWTTEAFF. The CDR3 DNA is TGTGCCAGCAGCTCCTGGACCACTGAAGCTTTCTTT.

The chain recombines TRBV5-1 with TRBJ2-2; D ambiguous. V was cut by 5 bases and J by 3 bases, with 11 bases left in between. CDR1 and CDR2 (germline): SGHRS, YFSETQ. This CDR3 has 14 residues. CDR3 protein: CASSFIQDTGELFF. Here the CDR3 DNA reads TGCGCCAGCAGTTTTATTCAGGACACCGGGGAGCTGTTTTTT.

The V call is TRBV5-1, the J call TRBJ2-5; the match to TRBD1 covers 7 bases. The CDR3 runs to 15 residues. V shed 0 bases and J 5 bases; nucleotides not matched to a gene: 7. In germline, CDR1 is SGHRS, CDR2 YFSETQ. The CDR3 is CASSLGQGKRETQYF. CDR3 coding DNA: TGCGCCAGCAGCTTGGGACAGGGAAAAAGGGAGACCCAGTACTTC.

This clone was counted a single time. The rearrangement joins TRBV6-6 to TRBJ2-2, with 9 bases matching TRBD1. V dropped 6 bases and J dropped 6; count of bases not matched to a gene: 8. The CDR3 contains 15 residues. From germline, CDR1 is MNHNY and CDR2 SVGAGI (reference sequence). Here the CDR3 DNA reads TGTGCCAGCAGCCTTATACAGGGGGCGGCCGGGGAGCTGTTTTTT. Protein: CASSLIQGAAGELFF.

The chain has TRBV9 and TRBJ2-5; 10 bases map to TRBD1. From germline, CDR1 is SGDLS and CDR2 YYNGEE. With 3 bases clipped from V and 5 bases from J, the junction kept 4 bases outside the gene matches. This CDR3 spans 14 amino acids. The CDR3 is CASSADRGLETQYF. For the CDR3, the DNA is TGTGCCAGCAGCGCCGACAGGGGGCTGGAGACCCAGTACTTC.

The DNA of the CDR3 is TGTGCCAGCAGCGAGAGGGAGACCCAGTACTTC. This encodes CASSERETQYF. This chain uses TRBV5-6 with TRBJ2-5, with no clear D. V lost 4 bases to trimming and J lost 5 bases, with 6 bases between them. CDR1 is SGHDT, CDR2 YYEEEE, per germline. The CDR3 extends over 11 amino acids. Filled out from reference TRBV5-6 and TRBJ2-5, the complete variable domain reads DAGVTQSPTHLIKTRGQQVTLRCSPKSGHDTVSWYQQALGQGPQFIFQYYEEEERQRGNFPDRFSGHQFPNYSSELNVNALLLGDSALYLCASSERETQYFGPGTRLLVL.